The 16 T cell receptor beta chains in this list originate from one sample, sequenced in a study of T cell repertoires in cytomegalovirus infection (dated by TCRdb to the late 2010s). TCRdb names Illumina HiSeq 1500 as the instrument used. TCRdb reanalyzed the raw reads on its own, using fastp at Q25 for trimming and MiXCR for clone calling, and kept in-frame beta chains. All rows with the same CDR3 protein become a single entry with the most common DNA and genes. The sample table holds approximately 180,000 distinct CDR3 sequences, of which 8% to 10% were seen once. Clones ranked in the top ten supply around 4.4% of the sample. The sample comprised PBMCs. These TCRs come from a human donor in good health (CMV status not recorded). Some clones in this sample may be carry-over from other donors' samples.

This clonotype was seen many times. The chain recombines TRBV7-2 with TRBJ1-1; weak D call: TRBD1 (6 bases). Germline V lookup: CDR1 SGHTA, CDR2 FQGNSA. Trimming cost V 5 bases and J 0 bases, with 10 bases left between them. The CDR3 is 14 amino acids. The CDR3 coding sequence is TGTGCCAGCAGCGTACGGACAGTGAACACTGAAGCTTTCTTT. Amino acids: CASSVRTVNTEAFF.

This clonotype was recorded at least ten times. CDR3 nucleotide sequence: TGTGCCAGCAGACCCCTTTTGACTAGCGGGAGGGCCAGAGGGAATGAGCAGTTCTTC. Translated: CASRPLLTSGRARGNEQFF. V and J are TRBV6-2 or TRBV6-3 and TRBJ2-1; TRBD2 matches at 14 bases. CDR1 is MNHEY and CDR2 is SVGEGT in the germline V gene. Germline trimming cut 6 bases from V and 7 bases from J; bases unmatched to any gene: 17. The CDR3 extends over 19 amino acids.

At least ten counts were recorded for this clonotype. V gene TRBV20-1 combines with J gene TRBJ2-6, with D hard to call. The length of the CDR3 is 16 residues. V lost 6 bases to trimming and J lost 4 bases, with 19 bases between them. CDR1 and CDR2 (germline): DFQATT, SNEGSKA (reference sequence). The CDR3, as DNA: TGCAGTGCCACGATGAGCCATACCGCCGGGGCCAACGTCCTGACTTTC. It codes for CSATMSHTAGANVLTF.

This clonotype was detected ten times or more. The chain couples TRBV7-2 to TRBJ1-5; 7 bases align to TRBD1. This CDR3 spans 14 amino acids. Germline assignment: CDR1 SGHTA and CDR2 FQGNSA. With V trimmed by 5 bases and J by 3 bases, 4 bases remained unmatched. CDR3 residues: CASSRDSTNQPQHF. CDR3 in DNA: TGTGCCAGCAGCCGGGACAGCACCAATCAGCCCCAGCATTTT.

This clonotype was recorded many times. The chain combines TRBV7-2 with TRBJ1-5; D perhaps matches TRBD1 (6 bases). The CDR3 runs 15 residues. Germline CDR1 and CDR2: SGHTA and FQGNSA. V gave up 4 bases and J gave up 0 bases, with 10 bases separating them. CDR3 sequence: CASSYTGISNQPQHF. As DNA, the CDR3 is TGTGCCAGCAGCTATACAGGGATTAGCAATCAGCCCCAGCATTTT. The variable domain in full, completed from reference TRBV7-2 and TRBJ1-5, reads GAGVSQSPSNKVTEKGKDVELRCDPISGHTALYWYRQSLGQGLEFLIYFQGNSAPDKSGLPSDRFSAERTGGSVSTLTIQRTQQEDSAVYLCASSYTGISNQPQHFGDGTRLSIL.

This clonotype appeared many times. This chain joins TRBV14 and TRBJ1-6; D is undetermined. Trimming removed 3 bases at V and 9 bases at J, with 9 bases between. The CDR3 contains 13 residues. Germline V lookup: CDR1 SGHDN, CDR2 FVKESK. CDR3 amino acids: CASSHQPLSPLHF. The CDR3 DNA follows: TGTGCCAGCAGCCATCAACCCCTTTCACCCCTCCACTTT.

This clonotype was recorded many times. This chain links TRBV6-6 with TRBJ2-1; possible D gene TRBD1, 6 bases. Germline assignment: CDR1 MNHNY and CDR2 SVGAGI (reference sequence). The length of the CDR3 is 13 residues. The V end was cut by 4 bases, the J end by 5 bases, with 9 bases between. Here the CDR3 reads CASSFDRNNEQFF. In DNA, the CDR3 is TGTGCCAGCAGTTTCGACAGGAACAATGAGCAGTTCTTC.

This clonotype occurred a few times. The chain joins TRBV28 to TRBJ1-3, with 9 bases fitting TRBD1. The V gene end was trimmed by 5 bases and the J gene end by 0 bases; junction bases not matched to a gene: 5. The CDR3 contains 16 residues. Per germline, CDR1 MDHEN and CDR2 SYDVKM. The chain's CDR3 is CASSPRQGVSGNTIYF. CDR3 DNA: TGTGCCAGCAGTCCCCGACAGGGGGTCTCTGGAAACACCATATATTTT.

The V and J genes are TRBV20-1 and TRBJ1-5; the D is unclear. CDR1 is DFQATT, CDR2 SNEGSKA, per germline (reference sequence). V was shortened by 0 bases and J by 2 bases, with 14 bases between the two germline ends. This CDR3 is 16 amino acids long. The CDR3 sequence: CSAREGPAARNQPQHF. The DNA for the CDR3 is TGCAGTGCTAGAGAGGGTCCGGCGGCACGCAATCAGCCCCAGCATTTT.

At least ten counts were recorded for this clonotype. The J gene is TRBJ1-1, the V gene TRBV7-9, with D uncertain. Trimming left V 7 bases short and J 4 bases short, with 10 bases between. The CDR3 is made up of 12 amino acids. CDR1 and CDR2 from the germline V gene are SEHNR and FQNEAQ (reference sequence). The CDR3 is CASMGRATEAFF. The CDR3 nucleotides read TGTGCCAGCATGGGTAGGGCCACTGAAGCTTTCTTT.

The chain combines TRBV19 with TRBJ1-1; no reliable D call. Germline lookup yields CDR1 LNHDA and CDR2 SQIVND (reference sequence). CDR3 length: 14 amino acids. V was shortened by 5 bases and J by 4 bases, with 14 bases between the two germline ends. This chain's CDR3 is CASSPGEGSTEAFF. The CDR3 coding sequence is TGTGCCAGTAGTCCCGGAGAGGGAAGCACTGAAGCTTTCTTT.

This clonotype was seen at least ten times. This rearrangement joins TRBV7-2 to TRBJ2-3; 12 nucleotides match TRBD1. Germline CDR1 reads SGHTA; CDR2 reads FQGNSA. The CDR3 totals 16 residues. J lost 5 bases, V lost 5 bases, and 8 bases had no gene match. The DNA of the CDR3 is TGTGCCAGCAGCCTTGGGACAGGGGGCTTGGGAGATACGCAGTATTTT. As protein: CASSLGTGGLGDTQYF.

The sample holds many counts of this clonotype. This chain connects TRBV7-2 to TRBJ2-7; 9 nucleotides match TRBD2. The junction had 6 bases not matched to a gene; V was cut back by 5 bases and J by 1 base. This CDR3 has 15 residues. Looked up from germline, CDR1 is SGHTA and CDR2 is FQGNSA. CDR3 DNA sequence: TGTGCCAGCAGCCCTAGGAGCGGGGGGTCCTACGAGCAGTACTTC. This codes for CASSPRSGGSYEQYF. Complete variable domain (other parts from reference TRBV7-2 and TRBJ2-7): GAGVSQSPSNKVTEKGKDVELRCDPISGHTALYWYRQSLGQGLEFLIYFQGNSAPDKSGLPSDRFSAERTGGSVSTLTIQRTQQEDSAVYLCASSPRSGGSYEQYFGPGTRLTVT.

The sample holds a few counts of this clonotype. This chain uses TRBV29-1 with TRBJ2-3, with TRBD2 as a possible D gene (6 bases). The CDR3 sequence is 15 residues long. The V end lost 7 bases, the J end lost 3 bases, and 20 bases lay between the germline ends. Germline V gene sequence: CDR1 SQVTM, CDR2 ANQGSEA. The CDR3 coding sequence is TGCAGCGGGGGAGTAACCGGGACTCCGACAGATACGCAGTATTTT. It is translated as CSGGVTGTPTDTQYF.

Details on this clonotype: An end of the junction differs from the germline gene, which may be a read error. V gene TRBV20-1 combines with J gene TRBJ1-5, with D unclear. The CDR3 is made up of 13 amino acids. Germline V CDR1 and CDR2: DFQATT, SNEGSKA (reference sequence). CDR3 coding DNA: TGCAGTGCTCGAGACATTAGCAATCAGCCCCAGCATTTT. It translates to CSARDISNQPQHF.

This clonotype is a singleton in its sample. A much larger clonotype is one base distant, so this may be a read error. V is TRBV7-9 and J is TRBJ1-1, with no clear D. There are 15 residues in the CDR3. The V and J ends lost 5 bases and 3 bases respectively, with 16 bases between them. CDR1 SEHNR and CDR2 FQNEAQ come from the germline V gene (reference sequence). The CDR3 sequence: CASSLSRAFDTEAFF. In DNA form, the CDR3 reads TGTGCCAGCAGCCTGTCCCGGGCTTTTGACACTGAAGCTTTCTTT.